These 12 T cell receptor beta chains were all obtained from the same sample, sequenced in a study of T cells in Graves' hyperthyroidism and ophthalmopathy. TCR beta CDR3 sequences were amplified from RNA transcripts. During a first-round RT-PCR of the TCR CDR3, the HTBI primer set was used. TCRdb redid the calling of the multiplex PCR reads with MiXCR, one entry per CDR3 protein. The profile covers 690,000 or so distinct CDR3 sequences, with 18% appearing a single time and over 15% taken by the ten largest. Sequences were obtained from blood. The receptors were gathered from a woman aged 50 to 65 with Graves' hyperthyroidism that later progressed to Graves' ophthalmopathy.

This clonotype was seen at least ten times. The rearrangement links TRBV2 to TRBJ1-3; D unresolved. V was shortened by 7 bases and J by 3 bases, with 13 bases between the two germline ends. This CDR3 comprises 14 residues. The V gene's germline CDR1 is SNHLY and CDR2 FYNNEI. The CDR3 nucleotides are TGTGCCAGCACTATAGGAGGAAATGGAAACACCATATATTTT. Encoded protein: CASTIGGNGNTIYF.

The chain combines TRBV5-5 with TRBJ2-5; 8 bases line up with TRBD2. This CDR3 region has 15 residues. CDR1 is SGHKS and CDR2 is YYEKEE in the germline V gene (reference sequence). The V and J ends lost 0 bases and 5 bases, in that order; junction bases with no gene match: 6. In DNA, the CDR3 is TGTGCCAGCAGCTTGGTTCGGGGGGGGGTGGAGACCCAGTACTTC. It encodes CASSLVRGGVETQYF. The whole variable domain, remainder taken from reference TRBV5-5 and TRBJ2-5, is DAGVTQSPTHLIKTRGQQVTLRCSPISGHKSVSWYQQVLGQGPQFIFQYYEKEERGRGNFPDRFSARQFPNYSSELNVNALLLGDSALYLCASSLVRGGVETQYFGPGTRLLVL.

On this clonotype: Compared with germline, one end of the junction differs, possibly owing to a read error. The chain has TRBV5-1 and TRBJ2-2; 7 bases fit TRBD1. From germline, CDR1 is SGHRS and CDR2 YFSETQ. The CDR3 loop spans 14 amino acids. The CDR3 spells CASSPGQNTGELLF. Written as DNA, the CDR3 is TGCGCCAGCAGCCCGGGACAGAACACCGGGGAGCTGCTTTTT.

The V call is TRBV7-9, the J call TRBJ1-5, with D possibly matching TRBD1 (6 bases). V lost 6 bases, J lost 2 bases, and 14 bases lay in between. The CDR3 runs 15 residues. Germline V gene lookup returns CDR1 SEHNR and CDR2 FQNEAQ (reference sequence). For the CDR3, the DNA is TGTGCCAGCAGTGGCTCGGACAGCGGCAATCAGCCCCAGCATTTT. Translated, it gives CASSGSDSGNQPQHF.

This chain links TRBV20-1 with TRBJ1-4, with D unresolved. Trimming shortened V by 3 bases and J by 8 bases, and 10 bases separated the two germline ends. The germline gives CDR1 DFQATT, CDR2 SNEGSKA (reference sequence). CDR3 length: 12 residues. The CDR3 here is CSARGIEEKLFF. DNA of the CDR3: TGCAGTGCTAGGGGCATAGAAGAAAAACTGTTTTTT.

This clonotype was detected many times. The chain carries TRBV6-1 and TRBJ1-5, with TRBD1 matching 9 bases. CDR3 length equals 14 residues. Germline assignment: CDR1 MNHNS and CDR2 SASEGT. The V and J ends lost 7 bases and 6 bases, in that order; junction bases with no gene match: 7. The CDR3 sequence: CASMPGTGPQPQHF. The CDR3, as DNA: TGTGCCAGCATGCCCGGGACAGGGCCTCAGCCCCAGCATTTT.

V and J are TRBV7-9 and TRBJ2-1; 11 bases fit TRBD2. The ends lost 6 bases at V and 6 bases at J; junction bases unmatched: 7. Per the germline V gene, CDR1 is SEHNR and CDR2 is FQNEAQ (reference sequence). This CDR3 is built from 15 residues. The CDR3 is CASSFRLAGSNEQFF. In nucleotides, the CDR3 is TGTGCCAGCAGTTTCCGACTAGCGGGATCCAATGAGCAGTTCTTC.

The chain combines TRBV18 with TRBJ1-1; a weak D match, TRBD1 (5 bases). The germline gives CDR1 KGHSH, CDR2 LQKENI. CDR3 length: 14 residues. Trimming removed 6 bases at V and 2 bases at J, with 13 bases between. This CDR3 is CASSLLRENTEAFF. DNA of the CDR3: TGTGCCAGCTCCCTCCTCAGGGAAAACACTGAAGCTTTCTTT.

This clonotype appeared many times. This CDR3 is CASSPPEGLNTEAFF. CDR3 bases: TGTGCCAGCAGCCCCCCCGAGGGGTTGAACACTGAAGCTTTCTTT. V usage is TRBV3-1 and J usage is TRBJ1-1, with D perhaps matching TRBD1 (5 bases). The germline V gene encodes CDR1 LGHDT and CDR2 YNNKEL (reference sequence). This CDR3 is built from 15 residues. Deletions cut 4 bases from V and 0 bases from J, with 12 bases between.

The table lists this clonotype with many counts. Here the CDR3 reads CASSLGPYYEQYF. CDR3 DNA sequence: TGCGCCAGCAGCTTGGGACCTTACTACGAGCAGTACTTC. The chain is built from TRBV5-1 and TRBJ2-7; no clear D gene. Germline V gene sequence: CDR1 SGHRS, CDR2 YFSETQ. The CDR3 extends over 13 amino acids. Deletions cut 0 bases from V and 3 bases from J, with 7 bases between.

This clonotype appeared a few times. This chain connects TRBV12-3 or TRBV12-4 to TRBJ1-2; TRBD1 aligns across 8 bases. The CDR3 length is 13 residues. The V and J ends lost 6 bases and 5 bases, in that order; junction bases with no gene match: 5. CDR3 protein: CASRSDRGYGYTF. In DNA form, the CDR3 reads TGTGCCAGCAGATCCGACAGGGGATATGGCTACACCTTC.

V gene TRBV12-3 or TRBV12-4 combines with J gene TRBJ1-5; D unresolved. The CDR3 sequence is 13 residues long. Trimming took 3 bases from V and 8 from J, leaving 11 bases between them. The DNA of the CDR3 is TGTGCCAGCAGTTTCGGGCCCTCCGAGCCCCAGCATTTT. This codes for CASSFGPSEPQHF.